This T cell receptor (beta chain) derives from a study of response to subunit inactivated influenza vaccine. With 7 bases clipped from V and 3 bases from J, the junction kept 7 bases outside the gene matches. There are 15 residues in the CDR3. TCRdb used MiXCR to reprocess the RT-PCR reads, holding one entry per CDR3 protein. The top ten hold 6% to 7% of the sample, which has 650,000 to 800,000 distinct CDR3 sequences, over 11% seen once. A remark on this clonotype: As yet, its antigen is unknown.

The study's findings and limits: There was a suggestion from the authors that each seasonal influenza vaccination recruits few new T cells.

The chain employs TRBV12-3 or TRBV12-4 and TRBJ1-5; TRBD1 matches at 9 bases. The starting material was PBMCs from blood, obtained approximately 15 days before vaccination. The TCR originated in a man aged 50 or older who received an inactivated influenza vaccine. Here the CDR3 reads CASKPTGGSNQPQHF. CDR3 DNA sequence: TGTGCCAGCAAACCGACAGGGGGTTCCAATCAGCCCCAGCATTTT.